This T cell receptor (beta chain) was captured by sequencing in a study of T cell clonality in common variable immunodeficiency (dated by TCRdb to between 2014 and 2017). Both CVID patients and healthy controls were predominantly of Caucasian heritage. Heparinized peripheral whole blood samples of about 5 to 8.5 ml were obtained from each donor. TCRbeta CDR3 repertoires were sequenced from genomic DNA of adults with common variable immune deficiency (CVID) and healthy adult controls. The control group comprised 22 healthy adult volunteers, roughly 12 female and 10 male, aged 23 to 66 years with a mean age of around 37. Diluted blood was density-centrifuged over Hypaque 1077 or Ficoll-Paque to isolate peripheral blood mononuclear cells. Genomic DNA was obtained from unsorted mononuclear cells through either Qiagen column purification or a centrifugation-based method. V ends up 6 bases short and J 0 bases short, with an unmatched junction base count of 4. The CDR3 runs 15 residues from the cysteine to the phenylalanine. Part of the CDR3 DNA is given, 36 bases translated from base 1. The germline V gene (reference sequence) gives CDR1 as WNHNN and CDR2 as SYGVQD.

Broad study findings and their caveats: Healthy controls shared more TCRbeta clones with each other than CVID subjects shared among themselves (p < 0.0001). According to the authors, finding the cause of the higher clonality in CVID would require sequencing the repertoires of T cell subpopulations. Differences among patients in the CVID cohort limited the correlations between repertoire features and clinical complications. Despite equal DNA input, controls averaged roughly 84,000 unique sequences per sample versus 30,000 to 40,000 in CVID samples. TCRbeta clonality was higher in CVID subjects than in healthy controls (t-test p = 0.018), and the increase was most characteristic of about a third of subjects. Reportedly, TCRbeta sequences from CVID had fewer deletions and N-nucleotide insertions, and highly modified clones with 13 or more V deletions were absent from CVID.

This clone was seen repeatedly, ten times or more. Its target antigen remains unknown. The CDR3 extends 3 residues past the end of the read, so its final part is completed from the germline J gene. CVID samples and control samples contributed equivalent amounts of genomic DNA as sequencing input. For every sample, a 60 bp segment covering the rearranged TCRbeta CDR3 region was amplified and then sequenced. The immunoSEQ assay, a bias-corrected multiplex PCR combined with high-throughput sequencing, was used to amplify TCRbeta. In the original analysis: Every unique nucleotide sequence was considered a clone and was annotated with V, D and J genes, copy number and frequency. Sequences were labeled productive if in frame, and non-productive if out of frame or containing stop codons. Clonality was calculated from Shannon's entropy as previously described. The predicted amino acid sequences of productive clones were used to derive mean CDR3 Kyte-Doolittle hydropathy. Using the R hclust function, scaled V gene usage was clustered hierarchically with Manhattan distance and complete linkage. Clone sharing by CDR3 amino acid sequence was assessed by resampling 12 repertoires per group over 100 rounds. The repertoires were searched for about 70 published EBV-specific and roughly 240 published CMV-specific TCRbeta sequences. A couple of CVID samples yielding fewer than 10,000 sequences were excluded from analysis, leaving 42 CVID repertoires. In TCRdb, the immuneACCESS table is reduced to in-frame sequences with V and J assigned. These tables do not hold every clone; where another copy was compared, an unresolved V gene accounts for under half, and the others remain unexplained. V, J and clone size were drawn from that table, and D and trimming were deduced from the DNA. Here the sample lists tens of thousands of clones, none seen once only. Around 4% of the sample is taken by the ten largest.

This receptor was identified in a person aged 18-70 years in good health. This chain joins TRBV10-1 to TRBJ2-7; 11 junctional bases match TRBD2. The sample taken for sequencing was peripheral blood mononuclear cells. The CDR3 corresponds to CASSVTSGASYEQYF. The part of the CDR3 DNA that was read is TGCGCCAGCAGCGTGACTAGCGGGGCCTCCTACGAG.